The source of this TCR beta chain is a study of cytomegalovirus exposure and HLA in healthy donors. The study ran its PCR with 60 Vbeta and 13 Jbeta primers. TCRdb's table, derived via immunoSEQ multiplex PCR, lists solely in-frame clones and lacks some. In the table there are roughly 84,000 clones, over 75% of which are singletons. This clone has a handful of counts. V was cut by 5 bases and J by 0 bases, with 13 bases left in between. Germline CDR1 is MNHNS and CDR2 is SASEGT. The CDR3 spans 15 residues. The specimen was PBMCs. The sequence came from a man aged 45-60 years in good health and CMV-seronegative. The chain combines TRBV6-1 with TRBJ1-2, with a weak D call TRBD1 (5 bases). This chain's CDR3 is CASSPGGGSNYGYTF. In DNA, the CDR3 is TGTGCCAGCAGTCCTGGGGGGGGTTCTAACTATGGCTACACCTTC.